The TCR beta chain under discussion was sequenced for a study of response to subunit inactivated influenza vaccine. V was shortened by 5 bases and J by 8 bases, with 15 bases between the two germline ends. In germline, CDR1 is MDHEN, CDR2 SYDVKM. The CDR3 covers 13 residues. TCRdb re-called the RT-PCR reads with MiXCR, one entry per CDR3 protein. Seen here are about 500,000 distinct CDR3 sequences, more than 15% observed once, and the top ten hold about 3%. This specimen consisted of CD4+ T cells sorted from PBMCs, obtained about 23 months after vaccination. The chain has TRBV28 and TRBJ1-2; D may be TRBD1 (6 bases). The sequence was collected from a man aged 50 to 75 who received an inactivated influenza vaccine. CDR3 in DNA: TGTGCCAGCAGTCAACACAGGGTTGCGGGCTACACCTTC. As protein: CASSQHRVAGYTF.